This note documents a single TCR beta chain sequence. Its antigen is undetermined. This sample is drawn from a study of cytomegalovirus exposure and HLA in healthy donors. Study conclusions and caveats: The study listed approximately 170 cytomegalovirus-associated TCR beta chains. Common viral pathogens (according to a later analysis) appeared linked to several of the most significant clusters. The CMV antigen specificity of three CMV-associated chains was confirmed through in vitro analysis.

In germline, CDR1 is LNHNV, CDR2 YYDKDF (reference sequence). This CDR3 comprises 11 residues. V was trimmed by 1 base and J by 6 bases, leaving 4 bases between them. PCR used 60 Vbeta primers and 13 Jbeta primers. Sequenced by immunoSEQ multiplex PCR; TCRdb stores in-frame clones only, minus some. The table lists fewer than 150,000 clones, roughly 77% of them singletons. The chain uses TRBV15 and TRBJ2-7; no firm D call. This TCR was sampled from a man aged 45 to 65 in good health and CMV-seropositive. The sequenced material came from PBMCs. The CDR3, as DNA: TGTGCCACCAGCAGAGGGGCCGAGCAGTACTTC. The encoded protein is CATSRGAEQYF. Variable domain in full (rest from reference TRBV15 and TRBJ2-7): DAMVIQNPRYQVTQFGKPVTLSCSQTLNHNVMYWYQQKSSQAPKLLFHYYDKDFNNEADTPDNFQSRRPNTSFCFLDIRSPGLGDTAMYLCATSRGAEQYFGPGTRLTVT.